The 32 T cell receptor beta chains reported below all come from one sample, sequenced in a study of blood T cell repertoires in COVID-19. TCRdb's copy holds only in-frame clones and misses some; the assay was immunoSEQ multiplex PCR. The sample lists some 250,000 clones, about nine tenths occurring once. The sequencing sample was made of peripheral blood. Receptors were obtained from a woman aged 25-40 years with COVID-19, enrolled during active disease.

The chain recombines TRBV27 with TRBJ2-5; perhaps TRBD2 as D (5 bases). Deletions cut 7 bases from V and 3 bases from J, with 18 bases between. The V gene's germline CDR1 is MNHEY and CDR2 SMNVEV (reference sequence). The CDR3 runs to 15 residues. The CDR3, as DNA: TGTGCCAGCAAATTAGCGATAGGTGGTAAAGAGACCCAGTACTTC. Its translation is CASKLAIGGKETQYF.

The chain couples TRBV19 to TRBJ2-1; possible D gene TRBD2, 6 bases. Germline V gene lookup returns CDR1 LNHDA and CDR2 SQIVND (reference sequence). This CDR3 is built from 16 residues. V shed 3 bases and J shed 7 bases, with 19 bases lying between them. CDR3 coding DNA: TGTGCCAGTAGTATGCGGGGTATGGGGACTGTTAATGAGCAGTTCTTC. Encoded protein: CASSMRGMGTVNEQFF.

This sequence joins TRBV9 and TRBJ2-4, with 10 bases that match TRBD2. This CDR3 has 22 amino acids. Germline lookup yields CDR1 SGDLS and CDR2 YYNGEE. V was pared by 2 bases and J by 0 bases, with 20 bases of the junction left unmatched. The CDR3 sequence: CASSVSTGLNLLAGSAKNIQYF. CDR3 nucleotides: TGTGCCAGCAGCGTCTCCACCGGACTAAACTTACTAGCGGGGTCAGCCAAAAACATTCAGTACTTC.

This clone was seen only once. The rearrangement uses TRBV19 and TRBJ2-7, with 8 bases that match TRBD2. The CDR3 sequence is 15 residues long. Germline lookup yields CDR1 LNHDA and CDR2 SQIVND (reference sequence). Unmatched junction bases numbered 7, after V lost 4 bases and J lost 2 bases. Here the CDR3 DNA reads TGTGCCAGTAGTACCACTCGACTAGCGCCCTACGAGCAGTACTTC. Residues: CASSTTRLAPYEQYF. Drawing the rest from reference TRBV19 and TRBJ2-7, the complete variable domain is DGGITQSPKYLFRKEGQNVTLSCEQNLNHDAMYWYRQDPGQGLRLIYYSQIVNDFQKGDIAEGYSVSREKKESFPLTVTSAQKNPTAFYLCASSTTRLAPYEQYFGPGTRLTVT.

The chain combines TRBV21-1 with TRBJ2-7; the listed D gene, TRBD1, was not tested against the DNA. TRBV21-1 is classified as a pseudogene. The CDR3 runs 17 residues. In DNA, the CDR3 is TGTGCCAGCAGCAAAATCGGGACAGGGGAAGACTACTACGAGCAGTACTTC. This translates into CASSKIGTGEDYYEQYF.

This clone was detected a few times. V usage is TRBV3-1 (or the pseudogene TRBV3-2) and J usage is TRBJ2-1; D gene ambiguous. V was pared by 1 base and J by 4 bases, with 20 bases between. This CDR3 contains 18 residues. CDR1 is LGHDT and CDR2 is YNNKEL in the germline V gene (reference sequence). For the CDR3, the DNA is TGTGCCAGCAGCCAAGGCCCCATCTTGACTTCACTTTACAATGAGCAGTTCTTC. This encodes CASSQGPILTSLYNEQFF.

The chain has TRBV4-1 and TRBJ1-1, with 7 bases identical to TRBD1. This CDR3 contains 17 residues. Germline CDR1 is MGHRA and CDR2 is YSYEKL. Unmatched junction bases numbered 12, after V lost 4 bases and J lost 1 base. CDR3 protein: CASSPGGTEHENTEAFF. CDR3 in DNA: TGCGCCAGCAGCCCCGGCGGGACAGAGCACGAGAACACTGAAGCTTTCTTT.

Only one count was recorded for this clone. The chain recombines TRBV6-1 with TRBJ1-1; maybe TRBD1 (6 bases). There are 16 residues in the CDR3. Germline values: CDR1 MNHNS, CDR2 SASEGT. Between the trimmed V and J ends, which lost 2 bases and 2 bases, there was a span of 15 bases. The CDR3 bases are TGTGCCAGCAGTGAATTTTGGGGGGGCAGCAACACTGAAGCTTTCTTT. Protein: CASSEFWGGSNTEAFF.

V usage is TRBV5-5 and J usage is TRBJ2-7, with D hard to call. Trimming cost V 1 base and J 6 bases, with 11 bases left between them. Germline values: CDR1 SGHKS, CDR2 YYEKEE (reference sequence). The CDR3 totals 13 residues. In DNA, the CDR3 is TGTGCCAGCAGCTTGTCTCCGGCGGCCGAGCAGTACTTC. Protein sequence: CASSLSPAAEQYF.

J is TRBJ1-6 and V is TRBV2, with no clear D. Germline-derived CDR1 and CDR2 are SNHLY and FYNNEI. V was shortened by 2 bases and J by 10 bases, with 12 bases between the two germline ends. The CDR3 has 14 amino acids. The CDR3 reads CASSETPTGSPLHF. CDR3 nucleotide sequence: TGTGCCAGCAGTGAAACCCCCACGGGGTCACCCCTCCACTTT.

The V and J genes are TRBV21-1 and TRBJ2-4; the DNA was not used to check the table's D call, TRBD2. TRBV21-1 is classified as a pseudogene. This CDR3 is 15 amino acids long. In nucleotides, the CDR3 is TGTGCCAGCAGCAAAGAGGGGGGGGCGAGAAACATTCAGTACTTC. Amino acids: CASSKEGGARNIQYF.

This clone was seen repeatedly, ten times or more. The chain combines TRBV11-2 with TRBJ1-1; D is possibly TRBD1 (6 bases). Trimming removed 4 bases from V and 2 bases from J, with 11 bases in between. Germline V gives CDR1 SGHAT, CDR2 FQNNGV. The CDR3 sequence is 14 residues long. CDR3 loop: CASSYAGVNTEAFF. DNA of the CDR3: TGTGCCAGCAGCTATGCAGGGGTAAACACTGAAGCTTTCTTT.

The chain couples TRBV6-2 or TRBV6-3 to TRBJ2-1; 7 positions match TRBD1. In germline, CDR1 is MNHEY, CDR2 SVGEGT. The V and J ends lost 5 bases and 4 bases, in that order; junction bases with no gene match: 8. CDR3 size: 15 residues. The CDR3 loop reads CASSTTGRLYNEQFF. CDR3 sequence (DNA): TGTGCCAGCAGTACGACAGGGAGACTTTACAATGAGCAGTTCTTC.

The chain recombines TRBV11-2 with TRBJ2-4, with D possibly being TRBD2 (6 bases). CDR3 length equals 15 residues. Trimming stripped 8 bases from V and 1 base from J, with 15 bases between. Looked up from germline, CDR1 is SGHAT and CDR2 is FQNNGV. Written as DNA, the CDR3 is TGTGCCAGCCGGTCCCCGGGGGAGGCCAAAAACATTCAGTACTTC. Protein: CASRSPGEAKNIQYF.

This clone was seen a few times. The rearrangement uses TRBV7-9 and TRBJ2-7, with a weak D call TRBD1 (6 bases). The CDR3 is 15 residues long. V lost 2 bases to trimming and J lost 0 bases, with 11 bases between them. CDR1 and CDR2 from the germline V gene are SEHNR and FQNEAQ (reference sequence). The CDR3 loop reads CASSLKGDTSYEQYF. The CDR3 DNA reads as TGTGCCAGCAGCTTAAAGGGGGATACCTCCTACGAGCAGTACTTC.

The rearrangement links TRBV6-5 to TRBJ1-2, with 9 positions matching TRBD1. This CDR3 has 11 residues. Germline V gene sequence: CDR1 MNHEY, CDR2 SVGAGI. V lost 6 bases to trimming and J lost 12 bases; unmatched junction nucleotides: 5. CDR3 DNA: TGTGCCAGCAGAAGCGGACAGGGGCACACCTTC. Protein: CASRSGQGHTF.

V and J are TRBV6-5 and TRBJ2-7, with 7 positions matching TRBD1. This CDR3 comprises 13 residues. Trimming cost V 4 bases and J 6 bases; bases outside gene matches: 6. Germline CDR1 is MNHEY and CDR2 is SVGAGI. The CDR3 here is CASSSGQVAEQYF. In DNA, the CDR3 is TGTGCCAGCAGTTCCGGACAGGTAGCCGAGCAGTACTTC.

The chain's CDR3 is CASSQLQLRFDTQYF. The CDR3 DNA follows: TGCGCCAGCAGCCAACTACAGTTGAGATTCGATACGCAGTATTTT. The chain employs TRBV4-1 and TRBJ2-3; D unclear. There are 15 residues in the CDR3. Germline CDR1 and CDR2: MGHRA and YSYEKL. Trimming took 2 bases from V and 6 from J, leaving 15 bases between them.

The CDR3 coding sequence is TGCGCCAGCAGCTGGGGAGGAGCGGGGGCCCAAGAGACCCAGTACTTC. Protein: CASSWGGAGAQETQYF. The chain recombines TRBV5-1 with TRBJ2-5; 8 bases are a match to TRBD2. This CDR3 has 16 residues. J was trimmed by 1 base and V by 3 bases; bases with no gene match: 8. Germline CDR1 reads SGHRS; CDR2 reads YFSETQ.

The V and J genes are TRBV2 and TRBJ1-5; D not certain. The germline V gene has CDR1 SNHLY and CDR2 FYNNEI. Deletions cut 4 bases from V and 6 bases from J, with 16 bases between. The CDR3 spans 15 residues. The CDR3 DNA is TGTGCCAGCAGTGTTGGGCTTGATGTGGGTCAGCCCCAGCATTTT. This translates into CASSVGLDVGQPQHF.

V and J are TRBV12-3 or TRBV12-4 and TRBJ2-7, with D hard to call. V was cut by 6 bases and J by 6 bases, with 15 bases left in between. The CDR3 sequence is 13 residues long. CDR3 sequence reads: CASRALKSLEQYF. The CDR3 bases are TGTGCCAGCAGGGCCCTGAAGTCTCTCGAGCAGTACTTC.

CDR3 nucleotide sequence: TGTGCCAGCAGGCCGACCGGACAGGTTAATCAGCCCCAGCATTTT. Translated: CASRPTGQVNQPQHF. The chain combines TRBV27 with TRBJ1-5; 7 bases are shared with TRBD1. Trimming removed 6 bases from V and 4 bases from J; junction bases left unmatched: 9. The germline CDR1 and CDR2 sequences are MNHEY and SMNVEV (reference sequence). This CDR3 region has 15 residues.

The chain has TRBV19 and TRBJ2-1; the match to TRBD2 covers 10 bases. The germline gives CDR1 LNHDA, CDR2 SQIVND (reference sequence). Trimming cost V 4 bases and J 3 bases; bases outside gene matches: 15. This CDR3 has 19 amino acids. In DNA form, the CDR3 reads TGTGCCAGTAGTACCCGAGGAGCGGGGGGGCTAATGAACTACAATGAGCAGTTCTTC. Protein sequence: CASSTRGAGGLMNYNEQFF. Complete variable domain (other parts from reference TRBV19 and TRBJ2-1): DGGITQSPKYLFRKEGQNVTLSCEQNLNHDAMYWYRQDPGQGLRLIYYSQIVNDFQKGDIAEGYSVSREKKESFPLTVTSAQKNPTAFYLCASSTRGAGGLMNYNEQFFGPGTRLTVL.

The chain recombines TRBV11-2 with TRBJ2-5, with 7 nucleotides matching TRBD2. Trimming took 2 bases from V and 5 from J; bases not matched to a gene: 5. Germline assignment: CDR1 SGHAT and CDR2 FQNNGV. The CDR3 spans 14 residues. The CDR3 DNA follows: TGTGCCAGCAGCTTAATCAGAGCGGGGGAGACCCAGTACTTC. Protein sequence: CASSLIRAGETQYF.

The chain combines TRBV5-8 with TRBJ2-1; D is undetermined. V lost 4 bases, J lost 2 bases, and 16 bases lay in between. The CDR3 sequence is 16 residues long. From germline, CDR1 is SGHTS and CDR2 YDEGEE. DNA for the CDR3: TGTGCCAGCAGCCCAGAGATCGGCAGGACCTACAATGAGCAGTTCTTC. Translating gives CASSPEIGRTYNEQFF.

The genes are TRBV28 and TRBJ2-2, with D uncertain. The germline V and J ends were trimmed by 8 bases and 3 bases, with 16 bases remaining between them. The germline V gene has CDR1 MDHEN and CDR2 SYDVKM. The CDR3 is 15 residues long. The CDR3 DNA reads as TGTGCCAGCCTAAGTATGAGCGTGTACACCGGGGAGCTGTTTTTT. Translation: CASLSMSVYTGELFF.

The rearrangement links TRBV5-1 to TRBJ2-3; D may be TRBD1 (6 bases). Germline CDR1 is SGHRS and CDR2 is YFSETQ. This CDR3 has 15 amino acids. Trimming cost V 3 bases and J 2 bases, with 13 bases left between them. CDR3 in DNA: TGCGCCAGCAGCTCCAGGGGTCGTAACACAGATACGCAGTATTTT. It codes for CASSSRGRNTDTQYF.

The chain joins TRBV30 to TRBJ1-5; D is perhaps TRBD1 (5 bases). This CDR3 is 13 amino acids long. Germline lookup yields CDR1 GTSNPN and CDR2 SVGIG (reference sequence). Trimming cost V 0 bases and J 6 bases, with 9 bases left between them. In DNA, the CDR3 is TGTGCCTGGAGTGTGGGGGGGGGTCAGCCCCAGCATTTT. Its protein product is CAWSVGGGQPQHF.

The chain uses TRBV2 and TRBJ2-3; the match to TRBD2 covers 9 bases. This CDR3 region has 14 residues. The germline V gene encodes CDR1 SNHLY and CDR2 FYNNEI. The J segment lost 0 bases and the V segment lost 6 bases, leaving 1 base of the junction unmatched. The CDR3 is CASRAGGSTDTQYF. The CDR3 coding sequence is TGTGCCAGCAGAGCGGGGGGTAGCACAGATACGCAGTATTTT.

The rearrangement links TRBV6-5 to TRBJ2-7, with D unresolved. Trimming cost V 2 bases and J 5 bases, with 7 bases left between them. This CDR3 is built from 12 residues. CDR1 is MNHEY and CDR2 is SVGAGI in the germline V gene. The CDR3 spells CASSYPLHEQYF. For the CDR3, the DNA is TGTGCCAGCAGTTACCCCCTCCACGAGCAGTACTTC.

CDR3 residues: CAWSRGRNNSPLHF. CDR3 in DNA: TGTGCCTGGAGTAGGGGTCGGAATAATTCACCCCTCCACTTT. This chain joins TRBV30 and TRBJ1-6; possible D gene TRBD1, 5 bases. The CDR3 runs 14 residues. V shed 2 bases and J shed 5 bases, with 10 bases lying between them. Germline values: CDR1 GTSNPN, CDR2 SVGIG (reference sequence).

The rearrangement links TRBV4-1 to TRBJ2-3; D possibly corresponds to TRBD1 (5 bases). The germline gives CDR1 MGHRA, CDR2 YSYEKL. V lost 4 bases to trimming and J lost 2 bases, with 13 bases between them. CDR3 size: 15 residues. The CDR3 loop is CASSLRQGLTDTQYF. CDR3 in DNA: TGCGCCAGCAGCCTCCGGCAGGGTCTCACAGATACGCAGTATTTT.